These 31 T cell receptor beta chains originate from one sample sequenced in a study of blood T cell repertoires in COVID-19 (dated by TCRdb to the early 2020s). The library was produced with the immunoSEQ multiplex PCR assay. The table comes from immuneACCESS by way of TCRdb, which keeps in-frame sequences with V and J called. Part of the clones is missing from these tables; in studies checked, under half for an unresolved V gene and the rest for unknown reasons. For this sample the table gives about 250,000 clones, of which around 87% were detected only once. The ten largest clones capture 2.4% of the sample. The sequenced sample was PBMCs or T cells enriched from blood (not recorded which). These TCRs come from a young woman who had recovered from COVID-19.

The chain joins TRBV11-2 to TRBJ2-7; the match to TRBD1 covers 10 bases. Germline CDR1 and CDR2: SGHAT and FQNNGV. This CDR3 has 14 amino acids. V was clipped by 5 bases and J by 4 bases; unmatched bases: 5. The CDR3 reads CASSETGGGYEQYF. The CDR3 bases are TGTGCCAGCAGCGAGACAGGGGGCGGGTACGAGCAGTACTTC.

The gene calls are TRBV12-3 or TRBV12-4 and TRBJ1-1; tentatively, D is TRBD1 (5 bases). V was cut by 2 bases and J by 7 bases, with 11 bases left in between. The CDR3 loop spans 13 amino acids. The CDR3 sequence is CASSLQGGGEAFF. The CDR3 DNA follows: TGTGCCAGCAGTTTACAGGGAGGTGGTGAAGCTTTCTTT.

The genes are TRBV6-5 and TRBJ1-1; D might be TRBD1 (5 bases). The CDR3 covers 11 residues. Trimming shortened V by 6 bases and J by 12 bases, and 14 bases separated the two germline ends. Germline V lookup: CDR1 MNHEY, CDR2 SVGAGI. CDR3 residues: CASSRGKDTFF. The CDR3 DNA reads TGTGCCAGCAGCCGTGGAAAGGACACTTTCTTT.

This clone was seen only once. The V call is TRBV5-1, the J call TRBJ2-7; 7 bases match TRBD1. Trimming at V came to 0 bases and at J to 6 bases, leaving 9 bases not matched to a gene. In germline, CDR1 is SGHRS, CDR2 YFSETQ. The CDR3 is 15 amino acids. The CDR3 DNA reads TGCGCCAGCAGCTTGGGACAGGGAAGCCAGCTCGAGCAGTACTTC. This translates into CASSLGQGSQLEQYF.

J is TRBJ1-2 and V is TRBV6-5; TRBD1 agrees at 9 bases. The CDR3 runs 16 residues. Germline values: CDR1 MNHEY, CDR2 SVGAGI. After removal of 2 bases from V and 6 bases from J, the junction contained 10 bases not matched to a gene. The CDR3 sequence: CASSYTRGDRADGYTF. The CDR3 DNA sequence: TGTGCCAGCAGTTACACCCGGGGGGACAGGGCAGATGGCTACACCTTC.

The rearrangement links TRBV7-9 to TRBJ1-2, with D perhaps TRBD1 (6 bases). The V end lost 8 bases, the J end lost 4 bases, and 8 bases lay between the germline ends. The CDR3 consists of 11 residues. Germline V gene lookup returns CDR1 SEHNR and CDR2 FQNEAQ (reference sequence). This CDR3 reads CASGGGYGYTF. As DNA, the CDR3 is TGTGCCAGCGGGGGCGGCTATGGCTACACCTTC. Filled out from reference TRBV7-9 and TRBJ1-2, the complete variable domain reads DTGVSQNPRHKITKRGQNVTFRCDPISEHNRLYWYRQTLGQGPEFLTYFQNEAQLEKSRLLSDRFSAERPKGSFSTLEIQRTEQGDSAMYLCASGGGYGYTFGSGTRLTVV.

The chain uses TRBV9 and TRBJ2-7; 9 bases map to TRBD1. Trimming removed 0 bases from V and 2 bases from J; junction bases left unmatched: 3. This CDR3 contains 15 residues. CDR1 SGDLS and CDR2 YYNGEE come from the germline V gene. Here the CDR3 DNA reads TGTGCCAGCAGCGTAGCGGGACAGGGACCCTACGAGCAGTACTTC. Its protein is CASSVAGQGPYEQYF. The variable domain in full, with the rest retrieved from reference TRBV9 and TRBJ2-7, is DSGVTQTPKHLITATGQRVTLRCSPRSGDLSVYWYQQSLDQGLQFLIQYYNGEERAKGNILERFSAQQFPDLHSELNLSSLELGDSALYFCASSVAGQGPYEQYFGPGTRLTVT.

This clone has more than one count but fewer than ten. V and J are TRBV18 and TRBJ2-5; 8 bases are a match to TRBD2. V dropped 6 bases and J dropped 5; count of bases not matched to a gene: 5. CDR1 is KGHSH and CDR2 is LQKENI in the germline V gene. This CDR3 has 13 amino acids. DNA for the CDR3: TGTGCCAGCTCCGCGACTAGCGACGAGACCCAGTACTTC. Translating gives CASSATSDETQYF.

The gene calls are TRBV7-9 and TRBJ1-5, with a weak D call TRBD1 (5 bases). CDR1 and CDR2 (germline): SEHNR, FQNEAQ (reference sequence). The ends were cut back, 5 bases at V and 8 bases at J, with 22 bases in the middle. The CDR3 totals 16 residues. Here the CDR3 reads CASSLRGEDPLKPQHF. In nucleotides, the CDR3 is TGTGCCAGCAGCCTCCGGGGGGAGGACCCGTTAAAGCCCCAGCATTTT. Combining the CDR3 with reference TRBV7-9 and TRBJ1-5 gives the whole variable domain DTGVSQNPRHKITKRGQNVTFRCDPISEHNRLYWYRQTLGQGPEFLTYFQNEAQLEKSRLLSDRFSAERPKGSFSTLEIQRTEQGDSAMYLCASSLRGEDPLKPQHFGDGTRLSIL.

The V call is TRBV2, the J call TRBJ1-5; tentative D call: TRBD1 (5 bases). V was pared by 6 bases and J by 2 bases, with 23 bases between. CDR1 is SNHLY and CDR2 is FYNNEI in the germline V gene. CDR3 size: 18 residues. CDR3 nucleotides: TGTGCCAGCAGCGCCCCCTTTGGGGCAGGGATAGGCAATCAGCCCCAGCATTTT. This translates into CASSAPFGAGIGNQPQHF.

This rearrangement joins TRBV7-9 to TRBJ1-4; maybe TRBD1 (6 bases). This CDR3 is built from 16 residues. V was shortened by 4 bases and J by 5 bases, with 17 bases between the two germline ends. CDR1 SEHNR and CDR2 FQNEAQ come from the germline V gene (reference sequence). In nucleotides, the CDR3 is TGTGCCAGCAGCTCCGGAGGGCGGGGGCGAAATGAAAAACTGTTTTTT. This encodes CASSSGGRGRNEKLFF.

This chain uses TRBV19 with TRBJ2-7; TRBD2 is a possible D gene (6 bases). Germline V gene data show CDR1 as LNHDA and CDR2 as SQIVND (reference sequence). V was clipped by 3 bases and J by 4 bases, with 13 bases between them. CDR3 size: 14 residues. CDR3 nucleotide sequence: TGTGCCAGTAGTATGGGGCAGGGAGGATACGAGCAGTACTTC. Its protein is CASSMGQGGYEQYF.

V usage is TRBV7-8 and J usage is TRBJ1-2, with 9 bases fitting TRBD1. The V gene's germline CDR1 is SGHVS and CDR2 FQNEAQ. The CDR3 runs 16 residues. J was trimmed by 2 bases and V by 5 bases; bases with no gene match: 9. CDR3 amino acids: CASSTLGQGQNYGYTF. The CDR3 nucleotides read TGTGCCAGCAGCACGTTGGGACAGGGACAAAACTATGGCTACACCTTC.

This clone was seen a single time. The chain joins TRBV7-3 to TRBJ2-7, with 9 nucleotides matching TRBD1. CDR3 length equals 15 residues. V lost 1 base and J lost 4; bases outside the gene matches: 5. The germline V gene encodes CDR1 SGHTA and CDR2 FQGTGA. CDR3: CASSLMGQGRYEQYF. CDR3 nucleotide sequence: TGTGCCAGCAGCTTAATGGGACAGGGAAGGTACGAGCAGTACTTC.

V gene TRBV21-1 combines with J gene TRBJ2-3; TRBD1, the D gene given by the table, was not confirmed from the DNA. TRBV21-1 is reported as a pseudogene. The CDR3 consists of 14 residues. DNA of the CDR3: TGTGCCAGCAGCCAGGGTGGCAGGGGCGATACGCAGTATTTT. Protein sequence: CASSQGGRGDTQYF.

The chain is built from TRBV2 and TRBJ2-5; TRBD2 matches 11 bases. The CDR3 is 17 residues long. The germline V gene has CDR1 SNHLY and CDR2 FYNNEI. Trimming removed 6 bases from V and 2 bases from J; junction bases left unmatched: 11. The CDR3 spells CASRSFTSGGPQETQYF. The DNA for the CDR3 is TGTGCCAGCAGGTCCTTTACTAGCGGGGGCCCTCAAGAGACCCAGTACTTC.

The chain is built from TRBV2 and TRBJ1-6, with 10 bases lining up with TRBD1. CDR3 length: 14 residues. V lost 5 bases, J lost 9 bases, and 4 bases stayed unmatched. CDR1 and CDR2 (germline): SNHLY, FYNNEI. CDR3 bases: TGTGCCAGCAGTTCGAGGGACAGGGGTTCACCCCTCCACTTT. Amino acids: CASSSRDRGSPLHF.

The CDR3 sequence is CSVGGLGREQYF. Written as DNA, the CDR3 is TGCAGCGTTGGGGGACTAGGGCGCGAGCAGTACTTC. V is TRBV29-1 and J is TRBJ2-7, with 8 bases identical to TRBD2. Trimming at V came to 4 bases and at J to 6 bases, leaving 5 bases not matched to a gene. Germline CDR1 and CDR2: SQVTM and ANQGSEA. This CDR3 comprises 12 residues.

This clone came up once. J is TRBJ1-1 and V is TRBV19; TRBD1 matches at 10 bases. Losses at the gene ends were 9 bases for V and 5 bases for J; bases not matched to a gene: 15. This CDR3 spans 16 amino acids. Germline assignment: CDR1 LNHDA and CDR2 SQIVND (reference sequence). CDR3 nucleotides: TGTGCCAGCACAAAAGGGCAGACAGGGGGCGAGACTGAAGCTTTCTTT. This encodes CASTKGQTGGETEAFF.

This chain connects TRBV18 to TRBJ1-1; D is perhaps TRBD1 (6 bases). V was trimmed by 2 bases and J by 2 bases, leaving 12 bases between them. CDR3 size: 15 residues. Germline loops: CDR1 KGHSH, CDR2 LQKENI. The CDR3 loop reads CASSPSLRGNTEAFF. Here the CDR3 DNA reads TGTGCCAGCTCACCAAGCCTCAGGGGTAACACTGAAGCTTTCTTT.

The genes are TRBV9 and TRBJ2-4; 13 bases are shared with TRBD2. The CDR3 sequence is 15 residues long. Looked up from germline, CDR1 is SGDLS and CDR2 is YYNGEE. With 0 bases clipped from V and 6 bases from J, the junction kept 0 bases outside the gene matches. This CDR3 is CASSVGTSGGNIQYF. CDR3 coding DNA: TGTGCCAGCAGCGTAGGGACTAGCGGGGGAAACATTCAGTACTTC. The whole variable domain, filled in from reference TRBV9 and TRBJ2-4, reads DSGVTQTPKHLITATGQRVTLRCSPRSGDLSVYWYQQSLDQGLQFLIQYYNGEERAKGNILERFSAQQFPDLHSELNLSSLELGDSALYFCASSVGTSGGNIQYFGAGTRLSVL.

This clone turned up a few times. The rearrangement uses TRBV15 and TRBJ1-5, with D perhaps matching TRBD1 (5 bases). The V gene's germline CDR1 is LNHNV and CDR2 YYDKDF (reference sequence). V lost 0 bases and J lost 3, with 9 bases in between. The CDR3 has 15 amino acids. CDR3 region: CATSRDLTANQPQHF. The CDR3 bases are TGTGCCACCAGCAGAGATCTGACAGCCAATCAGCCCCAGCATTTT.

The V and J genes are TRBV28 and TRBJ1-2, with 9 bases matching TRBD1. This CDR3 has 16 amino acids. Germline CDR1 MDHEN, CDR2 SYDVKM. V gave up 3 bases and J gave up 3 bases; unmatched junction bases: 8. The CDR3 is CASSFLGQGLDYGYTF. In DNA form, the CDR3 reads TGTGCCAGCAGTTTCCTAGGACAGGGGTTGGACTATGGCTACACCTTC.

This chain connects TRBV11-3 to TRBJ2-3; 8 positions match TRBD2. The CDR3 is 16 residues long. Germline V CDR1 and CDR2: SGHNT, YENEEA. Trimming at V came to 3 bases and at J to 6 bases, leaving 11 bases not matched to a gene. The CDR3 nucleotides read TGTGCCAGCAGCTTCGGGTTCGGGGGGGGCCCGGATACGCAGTATTTT. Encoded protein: CASSFGFGGGPDTQYF. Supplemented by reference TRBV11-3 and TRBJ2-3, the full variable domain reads EAGVVQSPRYKIIEKKQPVAFWCNPISGHNTLYWYLQNLGQGPELLIRYENEEAVDDSQLPKDRFSAERLKGVDSTLKIQPAELGDSAVYLCASSFGFGGGPDTQYFGPGTRLTVL.

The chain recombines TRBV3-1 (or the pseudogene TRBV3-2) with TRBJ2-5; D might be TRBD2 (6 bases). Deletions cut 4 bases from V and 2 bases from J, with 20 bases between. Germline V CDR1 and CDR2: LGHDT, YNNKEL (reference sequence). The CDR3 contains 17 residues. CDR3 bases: TGTGCCAGCAGCCTTCTCTCCCCCTCACTAGCACAAGAGACCCAGTACTTC. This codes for CASSLLSPSLAQETQYF.

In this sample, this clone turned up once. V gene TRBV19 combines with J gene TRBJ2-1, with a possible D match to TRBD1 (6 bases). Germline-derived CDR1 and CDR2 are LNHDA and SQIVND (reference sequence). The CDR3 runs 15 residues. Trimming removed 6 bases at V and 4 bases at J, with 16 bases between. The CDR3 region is CASRDSTPPYNEQFF. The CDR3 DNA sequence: TGTGCCAGTAGGGACAGTACTCCCCCTTACAATGAGCAGTTCTTC.

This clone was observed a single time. The CDR3, as DNA: TGTGCCAGCAGTGAAGGTCTACCGGGACAGGGATATGGCTACACCTTC. Its translation is CASSEGLPGQGYGYTF. The rearrangement links TRBV6-1 to TRBJ1-2; 9 nucleotides agree with TRBD1. The CDR3 runs 16 residues. Trimming removed 1 base from V and 5 bases from J; junction bases left unmatched: 8. Germline loops: CDR1 MNHNS, CDR2 SASEGT.

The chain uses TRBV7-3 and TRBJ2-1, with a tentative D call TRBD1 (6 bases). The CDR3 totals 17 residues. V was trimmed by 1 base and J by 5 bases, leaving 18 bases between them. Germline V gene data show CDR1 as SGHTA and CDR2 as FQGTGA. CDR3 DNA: TGTGCCAGCAGCTTAATAGGTATAGCAGGGGATCACAATGAGCAGTTCTTC. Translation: CASSLIGIAGDHNEQFF.

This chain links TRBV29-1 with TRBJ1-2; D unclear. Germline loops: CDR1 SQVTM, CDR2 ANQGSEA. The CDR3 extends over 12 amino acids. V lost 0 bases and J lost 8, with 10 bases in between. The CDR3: CSVEDSAGGYTF. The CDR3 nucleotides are TGCAGCGTTGAAGATTCGGCAGGCGGCTACACCTTC. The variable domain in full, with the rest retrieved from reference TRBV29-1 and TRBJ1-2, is SAVISQKPSRDICQRGTSLTIQCQVDSQVTMMFWYRQQPGQSLTLIATANQGSEATYESGFVIDKFPISRPNLTFSTLTVSNMSPEDSSIYLCSVEDSAGGYTFGSGTRLTVV.

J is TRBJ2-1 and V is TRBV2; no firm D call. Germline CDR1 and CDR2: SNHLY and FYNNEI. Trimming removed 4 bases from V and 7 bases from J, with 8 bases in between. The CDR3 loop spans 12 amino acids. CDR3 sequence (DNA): TGTGCCAGCAGTGGACCGGGTAATGAGCAGTTCTTC. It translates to CASSGPGNEQFF.

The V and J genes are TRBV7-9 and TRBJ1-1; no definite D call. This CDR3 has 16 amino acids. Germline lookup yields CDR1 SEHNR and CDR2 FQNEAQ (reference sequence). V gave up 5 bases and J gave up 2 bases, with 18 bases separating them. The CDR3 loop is CASSPTYEGRNTEAFF. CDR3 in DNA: TGTGCCAGCAGCCCCACATACGAAGGGAGAAACACTGAAGCTTTCTTT. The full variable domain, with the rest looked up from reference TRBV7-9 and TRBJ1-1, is DTGVSQNPRHKITKRGQNVTFRCDPISEHNRLYWYRQTLGQGPEFLTYFQNEAQLEKSRLLSDRFSAERPKGSFSTLEIQRTEQGDSAMYLCASSPTYEGRNTEAFFGQGTRLTVV.